This T cell receptor (beta chain) was captured by sequencing in a study of T cell changes during pregnancy in multiple sclerosis. The data were produced by immunoSEQ multiplex PCR, yet TCRdb's version contains in-frame clones alone and is incomplete. The sample consists of about 98,000 clones, about 91% of them appearing once. The CDR3 covers 13 residues. With 3 bases clipped from V and 7 bases from J, the junction kept 2 bases outside the gene matches. From germline, CDR1 is SGHTA and CDR2 FQGNSA. The chain uses TRBV7-2 and TRBJ2-1; 8 positions agree with TRBD2. This TCR derives from a female donor in good health, enrolled as a control in a pregnancy study. The specimen was peripheral blood, collected after pregnancy. The CDR3 DNA reads TGTGCCAGCAGCTTTAGCGGGGAGAATGAGCAGTTCTTC. Its protein product is CASSFSGENEQFF. The variable domain in full, completed from reference TRBV7-2 and TRBJ2-1, reads GAGVSQSPSNKVTEKGKDVELRCDPISGHTALYWYRQSLGQGLEFLIYFQGNSAPDKSGLPSDRFSAERTGGSVSTLTIQRTQQEDSAVYLCASSFSGENEQFFGPGTRLTVL.